A selection of T cell receptor beta chains follows, all from one sample in a study of cytomegalovirus exposure and HLA in healthy donors. Using immunoSEQ multiplex PCR, the repertoire was profiled, and TCRdb retains in-frame clones only, with some absent. The sample holds 100,000 to 150,000 clones. Sequencing was performed on PBMCs. The receptors originated from a man aged 40-49 years in good health and CMV-seronegative. Each CDR3 is given with its conserved first and last residue. Fields, in order: D gene, V gene, J gene, CDR3 length, CDR3 DNA, CDR3 protein. A D gene is named only where the DNA matches it firmly.

TRBD2,TRBV11-3,TRBJ2-3,15,TGTGCCAGCAGCTCACTAGCGGGGAAAACAGATACGCAGTATTTT,CASSSLAGKTDTQYF
-,TRBV5-1,TRBJ1-3,15,TGCGCCAGCAGCTTGGATGGGGCCACTGGAAACACCATATATTTT,CASSLDGATGNTIYF
TRBD1,TRBV28,TRBJ1-4,17,TGTGCCAGCAGGGAGGAAAACGCAGGGGGAACTAATGAAAAACTGTTTTTT,CASREENAGGTNEKLFF
TRBD1,TRBV5-1,TRBJ2-1,16,TGCGCCAGCAGCTCATGGGACAGGGGGCCTTACAATGAGCAGTTCTTC,CASSSWDRGPYNEQFF
TRBD1,TRBV4-1,TRBJ2-5,15,TGCGCCAGCAGCATGACAGGGGCTGGGGTTGAGACCCAGTACTTC,CASSMTGAGVETQYF
TRBD1,TRBV6-1,TRBJ2-4,13,TGTGCCAGCAGGGGACAGGGAAAAAACATTCAGTACTTC,CASRGQGKNIQYF
TRBD2,TRBV5-1,TRBJ2-7,16,TGCGCCAGCAGCTTGGACGGAGCGGGAGGGCCGGGCGAGCAGTACTTC,CASSLDGAGGPGEQYF
-,TRBV2,TRBJ1-4,14,TGTGCCAGCAGTGACATGCGGTCTAATGAAAAACTGTTTTTT,CASSDMRSNEKLFF
-,TRBV7-2,TRBJ1-1,13,TGTGCCAGCAGCTTCCGGGTTGGCACTGAAGCTTTCTTT,CASSFRVGTEAFF
TRBD2,TRBV5-4,TRBJ2-1,16,TGTGCCAGCAGCTTGTTGTCAGCGGGGATCAACAATGAGCAGTTCTTC,CASSLLSAGINNEQFF
TRBD2,TRBV7-2,TRBJ2-1,13,TGTGCTATCGGGAGGGGGGGTGAGGATGAGCAGTTCTTC,CAIGRGGEDEQFF
-,TRBV7-2,TRBJ2-1,13,TGTGCCAGCAGCTTAGAAGGCGGGTTTGAGCAGTTCTTC,CASSLEGGFEQFF
-,TRBV5-1,TRBJ2-1,12,TGCGCCAGCAGCTTGGTTAGTTATGAGCAGTTCTTC,CASSLVSYEQFF
TRBD2,TRBV6-1,TRBJ2-1,14,TGTGCCAGCCGAGGACTAGCGGGGGGGAATGAGCAGTTCTTC,CASRGLAGGNEQFF
-,TRBV4-1,TRBJ2-7,14,TGCGCCAGCAGCCAAGTTTTTTCTAGAAACGAGCAGTACTTC,CASSQVFSRNEQYF
TRBD1,TRBV7-9,TRBJ1-2,18,TGTGCCAGCAGGACGGTATGGAGGGGACAGCCAGAGGGCTATGGCTACACCTTC,CASRTVWRGQPEGYGYTF
-,TRBV28,TRBJ2-7,11,TGTGCCAGCAGTTTGGAGTACGAGCAGTACTTC,CASSLEYEQYF
TRBD1,TRBV5-4,TRBJ2-7,13,TGTGCCAGCAGCTCAGGGACAGTCTACGAGCAGTACTTC,CASSSGTVYEQYF
-,TRBV11-3,TRBJ1-1,14,TGTGCCAGCAGTCGCGCTGACAGCCTCACTGAAGCTTTCTTT,CASSRADSLTEAFF
-,TRBV6-6,TRBJ2-7,13,TGTGCCAGCAGCCACCAACAGAGCCGGGAGCAGTACTTC,CASSHQQSREQYF
TRBD1,TRBV29-1,TRBJ2-7,12,TGCAGCGTCATCAGACCGGGACAGCCTTTGTACTTC,CSVIRPGQPLYF
-,TRBV11-3,TRBJ2-7,14,TGTGCCAGCGCCCTAGCCGCGCTCTCCTACGAGCAGTACTTC,CASALAALSYEQYF
-,TRBV5-4,TRBJ2-7,13,TGTGCCAGCAGCTTACGACCAGGCTACGAGCAGTACTTC,CASSLRPGYEQYF
-,TRBV5-6,TRBJ2-3,16,TGTGCCAGCAGCTTTATCCCGACAGGGACTACAGATACGCAGTATTTT,CASSFIPTGTTDTQYF